This TCR beta chain was recovered during a study of regulatory T cells in long-lasting Graves disease. This clonotype was observed many times. What it binds is not known. CDR3-region Arm-PCR and iRepertoire HTBI primers produced the TCR beta libraries. TCRdb independently ran MiXCR on the multiplex PCR reads; one entry per CDR3 protein. The sample has some 470,000 distinct CDR3 sequences, roughly 21% seen once. Sample time point: persistent/refractory GD, antithyroid drugs over 5 years with positive TRAb. Scientists built the TCR library using RNA that was extracted from PBMCs. Germline V gives CDR1 MDHEN, CDR2 SYDVKM. The CDR3 is 14 amino acids. Trimming removed 1 base at V and 5 bases at J, with 11 bases between. Study-wide results and limits: It was possible that the small sample size reduced accuracy.

The source material was peripheral blood mononuclear cells (PBMCs), sampled when the disease was refractory, from a patient treated with antithyroid drugs. The chain is built from TRBV28 and TRBJ2-5; TRBD2 is a possible D gene (5 bases). This TCR was recovered from a female donor with Graves disease. This CDR3 is CASSLYEGWETQYF. The CDR3 DNA reads as TGTGCCAGCAGTTTATACGAGGGTTGGGAGACCCAGTACTTC. Looking up the rest from reference TRBV28 and TRBJ2-5 gives the full variable domain: DVKVTQSSRYLVKRTGEKVFLECVQDMDHENMFWYRQDPGLGLRLIYFSYDVKMKEKGDIPEGYSVSREKKERFSLILESASTNQTSMYLCASSLYEGWETQYFGPGTRLLVL.